The 32 T cell receptor beta chains presented below share a single source sample, sequenced in a study of T cell changes during pregnancy in multiple sclerosis. Data came from immunoSEQ multiplex PCR; TCRdb stores just in-frame clones and leaves some out. The sample consists of under 85,000 clones, approximately 92% of them appearing once. Sequencing was performed on CD4+ T cells from peripheral blood mononuclear cells, taken before pregnancy. Receptors were obtained from a female donor with multiple sclerosis, enrolled in a pregnancy study.

The chain carries TRBV7-3 and TRBJ2-1; perhaps TRBD2 as D (5 bases). This CDR3 is 13 amino acids long. V was pared by 5 bases and J by 6 bases, with 11 bases between. The V gene's germline CDR1 is SGHTA and CDR2 FQGTGA. In DNA form, the CDR3 reads TGTGCCAGCAGCCCGGACTCCCTCAATGAGCAGTTCTTC. Translated, it gives CASSPDSLNEQFF.

The chain joins TRBV10-1 to TRBJ1-1; tentatively, D is TRBD1 (5 bases). V shed 6 bases and J shed 4 bases, with 15 bases lying between them. The CDR3 sequence is 14 residues long. Per germline, CDR1 WNHNN and CDR2 SYGVQD (reference sequence). CDR3 in amino acids: CASRGGAKSTEAFF. CDR3 bases: TGCGCCAGCAGGGGAGGGGCCAAGAGCACTGAAGCTTTCTTT.

This chain links TRBV6-1 with TRBJ1-1; a possible D gene is TRBD1 (5 bases). The length of the CDR3 is 16 residues. From germline, CDR1 is MNHNS and CDR2 SASEGT. Trimming removed 2 bases from V and 0 bases from J, with 13 bases in between. The CDR3 reads CASSERRGGMNTEAFF. DNA of the CDR3: TGTGCCAGCAGTGAACGACGCGGGGGAATGAACACTGAAGCTTTCTTT.

The chain employs TRBV30 and TRBJ1-2; TRBD1 agrees at 12 bases. The V gene end was trimmed by 4 bases and the J gene end by 7 bases; junction bases not matched to a gene: 10. Germline-derived CDR1 and CDR2 are GTSNPN and SVGIG (reference sequence). The CDR3 runs to 15 residues. Here the CDR3 reads CAWIKRDRGLGGYTF. The DNA for the CDR3 is TGTGCCTGGATAAAGAGGGACAGGGGGCTTGGTGGCTACACCTTC.

This chain links TRBV5-1 with TRBJ2-7; 7 nucleotides align to TRBD2. Trimming removed 4 bases from V and 4 bases from J; junction bases left unmatched: 17. This CDR3 is built from 17 residues. The germline gives CDR1 SGHRS, CDR2 YFSETQ. As DNA, the CDR3 is TGCGCCAGCAGCCCTGGAAGGCGGGAGAGAAGCCCTTACGAGCAGTACTTC. Protein product: CASSPGRRERSPYEQYF.

This clone was seen just once. The gene calls are TRBV6-5 and TRBJ2-2; a weak D match, TRBD2 (6 bases). The germline V gene encodes CDR1 MNHEY and CDR2 SVGAGI. The CDR3 is made up of 15 amino acids. Trimming stripped 7 bases from V and 3 bases from J, with 15 bases between. For the CDR3, the DNA is TGTGCCAGCATCCCGACTAGTCAGTACACCGGGGAGCTGTTTTTT. This codes for CASIPTSQYTGELFF.

This CDR3 reads CASSASLGQEVSTNTGELFF. The CDR3 bases are TGTGCCAGCAGCGCCTCCTTGGGACAGGAAGTCTCAACGAACACCGGGGAGCTGTTTTTT. This rearrangement joins TRBV9 to TRBJ2-2; 8 bases are shared with TRBD1. Losses at the gene ends were 3 bases for V and 0 bases for J; bases not matched to a gene: 16. CDR1 SGDLS and CDR2 YYNGEE come from the germline V gene. There are 20 residues in the CDR3.

This clone came up a few times. The genes are TRBV29-1 and TRBJ1-1, with 8 bases matching TRBD1. CDR3 length equals 11 residues. Germline CDR1 reads SQVTM; CDR2 reads ANQGSEA. J gave up 6 bases and V 7 bases, and 4 bases lay outside the gene matches. Written as DNA, the CDR3 is TGCAGCGGTGGACAGGGAGCTGAAGCTTTCTTT. Its translation: CSGGQGAEAFF.

This clone was seen just once. The chain combines TRBV19 with TRBJ2-7; 10 bases line up with TRBD2. The trim removed 2 bases at V and 3 bases at J, leaving 1 base unmatched. CDR1 and CDR2 (germline): LNHDA, SQIVND (reference sequence). This CDR3 contains 14 residues. In DNA form, the CDR3 reads TGTGCCAGTAGTATACTAGCGGGAGTCTACGAGCAGTACTTC. Translated: CASSILAGVYEQYF.

The rearrangement links TRBV10-3 to TRBJ1-4; D possibly corresponds to TRBD1 (6 bases). CDR1 and CDR2 from the germline V gene are ENHRY and SYGVKD. Trimming cost V 4 bases and J 3 bases, with 15 bases left between them. The CDR3 extends over 16 amino acids. In nucleotides, the CDR3 is TGTGCCATCAGTGGAGGGGGGGCGCCGCCTAATGAAAAACTGTTTTTT. Translating it yields CAISGGGAPPNEKLFF.

The chain joins TRBV10-2 to TRBJ2-7; D remains unclear. CDR3 length equals 12 residues. Germline V CDR1 and CDR2: WSHSY, SAAADI. V was pared by 4 bases and J by 3 bases, with 7 bases between. The CDR3 coding sequence is TGCGCCAGCAGTGGGGCAGGCTACGAGCAGTACTTC. Encoded protein: CASSGAGYEQYF.

V gene TRBV5-1 combines with J gene TRBJ2-5, with 7 bases identical to TRBD1. The length of the CDR3 is 13 residues. Germline V gene data show CDR1 as SGHRS and CDR2 as YFSETQ. After removal of 2 bases from V and 5 bases from J, the junction contained 3 bases not matched to a gene. The CDR3 DNA sequence: TGCGCCAGCAGCTTAAAGGGGGCCGAGACCCAGTACTTC. Protein sequence: CASSLKGAETQYF.

The V gene is TRBV5-1, the J gene TRBJ2-7; 9 nucleotides align to TRBD1. This CDR3 is 14 amino acids long. Germline V CDR1 and CDR2: SGHRS, YFSETQ. V lost 2 bases and J lost 5; bases outside the gene matches: 5. The CDR3 here is CASSFGTGYDEQYF. The CDR3 nucleotides are TGCGCCAGCAGCTTCGGGACAGGGTACGACGAGCAGTACTTC.

V and J are TRBV30 and TRBJ1-1; 7 bases line up with TRBD1. The trim removed 2 bases at V and 11 bases at J, leaving 11 bases unmatched. The CDR3 has 13 amino acids. Germline CDR1 and CDR2: GTSNPN and SVGIG (reference sequence). CDR3 protein: CAWSPTGKGGAFF. Written as DNA, the CDR3 is TGTGCCTGGAGTCCGACAGGGAAGGGGGGCGCTTTCTTT. Drawing the rest from reference TRBV30 and TRBJ1-1, the complete variable domain is SQTIHQWPATLVQPVGSPLSLECTVEGTSNPNLYWYRQAAGRGLQLLFYSVGIGQISSEVPQNLSASRPQDRQFILSSKKLLLSDSGFYLCAWSPTGKGGAFFGQGTRLTVV.

The V gene is TRBV5-6, the J gene TRBJ2-2; D not resolved. The germline V gene has CDR1 SGHDT and CDR2 YYEEEE. Trimming shortened V by 5 bases and J by 8 bases, and 22 bases separated the two germline ends. This CDR3 has 16 amino acids. CDR3 in DNA: TGTGCCAGCAGAGCTGAGGCTGGTAGTTATTATGGGGAGCTGTTTTTT. It translates to CASRAEAGSYYGELFF.

This clone appeared a single time. The J gene is TRBJ2-5, the V gene TRBV28, with 10 bases fitting TRBD1. Per germline, CDR1 MDHEN and CDR2 SYDVKM. This CDR3 spans 15 amino acids. Trimming at V came to 5 bases and at J to 5 bases, leaving 8 bases not matched to a gene. For the CDR3, the DNA is TGTGCCAGCAGTGCCCAGACAGGGGGCAGTGAGACCCAGTACTTC. Translated, it gives CASSAQTGGSETQYF.

The gene calls are TRBV5-4 and TRBJ2-7; tentative D call: TRBD2 (6 bases). CDR3 length: 14 amino acids. V gave up 3 bases and J gave up 7 bases, with 17 bases separating them. Germline lookup yields CDR1 SGHNT and CDR2 YYREEE (reference sequence). CDR3 residues: CASSSPGRGEEQYF. The CDR3 nucleotides read TGTGCCAGCAGCTCGCCCGGGAGAGGTGAGGAGCAGTACTTC.

The chain uses TRBV2 and TRBJ2-3; D might be TRBD2 (6 bases). This CDR3 region has 14 residues. V lost 3 bases and J lost 6, with 13 bases in between. Germline-derived CDR1 and CDR2 are SNHLY and FYNNEI. CDR3: CASSDEGLSDTQYF. CDR3 coding DNA: TGTGCCAGCAGTGACGAAGGACTATCGGATACGCAGTATTTT.

The chain carries TRBV7-9 and TRBJ2-7; D gene uncertain. CDR1 and CDR2 from the germline V gene are SEHNR and FQNEAQ (reference sequence). Trimming left V 5 bases short and J 3 bases short, with 14 bases between. There are 14 residues in the CDR3. CDR3 residues: CASSIDPVGYEQYF. CDR3 DNA sequence: TGTGCCAGCAGCATAGACCCGGTTGGCTACGAGCAGTACTTC.

This clone was counted once. The rearrangement links TRBV10-1 to TRBJ2-1; TRBD1 agrees at 8 bases. Germline CDR1 reads WNHNN; CDR2 reads SYGVQD (reference sequence). This CDR3 is built from 15 residues. Trimming cost V 8 bases and J 6 bases; bases outside gene matches: 12. CDR3 in DNA: TGCGCCAGCTCTCCGCAGGGGGCGCGTACCAATGAGCAGTTCTTC. Its protein is CASSPQGARTNEQFF.

The V and J genes are TRBV2 and TRBJ1-5; D ambiguous. Germline assignment: CDR1 SNHLY and CDR2 FYNNEI. The CDR3 consists of 14 residues. V dropped 3 bases and J dropped 0 bases, with 6 bases sitting between them. CDR3 in amino acids: CASSERVSNQPQHF. CDR3 DNA sequence: TGTGCCAGCAGTGAGAGGGTTAGCAATCAGCCCCAGCATTTT.

This clone has just one count. The rearrangement links TRBV28 to TRBJ1-1; 8 nucleotides line up with TRBD1. The CDR3 covers 14 residues. Germline V lookup: CDR1 MDHEN, CDR2 SYDVKM. Trimming removed 6 bases from V and 0 bases from J; junction bases left unmatched: 3. The CDR3 region has the DNA TGTGCCAGCAGCACGGACAGGGTGAACACTGAAGCTTTCTTT. This sequence encodes CASSTDRVNTEAFF.

The chain is built from TRBV5-4 and TRBJ2-5, with 7 bases that match TRBD1. Germline trimming cut 0 bases from V and 1 base from J; bases unmatched to any gene: 0. The CDR3 runs 14 residues. Germline loops: CDR1 SGHNT, CDR2 YYREEE (reference sequence). CDR3 bases: TGTGCCAGCAGCTTGGGGACAGGCCAAGAGACCCAGTACTTC. Its translation is CASSLGTGQETQYF.

This clone was recorded only once. The V gene is TRBV7-7, the J gene TRBJ2-5; 7 bases are shared with TRBD2. The germline V gene encodes CDR1 SSHAT and CDR2 FNYEAQ (reference sequence). V was pared by 5 bases and J by 2 bases, with 5 bases of the junction left unmatched. The CDR3 sequence is 14 residues long. CDR3 sequence: CASSQSAGQETQYF. The CDR3 nucleotides are TGTGCCAGCAGCCAATCAGCGGGGCAAGAGACCCAGTACTTC.

In this sample, this clone turned up once. The chain joins TRBV10-3 to TRBJ2-1, with D maybe TRBD1 (7 bases). Trimming stripped 2 bases from V and 0 bases from J, with 17 bases between. The CDR3 is made up of 18 amino acids. The germline gives CDR1 ENHRY, CDR2 SYGVKD. The CDR3 region has the DNA TGTGCCATCAGTGAGCCGACGACAGGGAGGAGCTCCTACAATGAGCAGTTCTTC. Protein product: CAISEPTTGRSSYNEQFF.

CDR3 sequence: CASSLSGGQQPQHF. CDR3 DNA: TGTGCCAGCAGCTTAAGCGGGGGGCAGCAGCCCCAGCATTTT. V gene TRBV7-9 combines with J gene TRBJ1-5, with a possible D match to TRBD1 (6 bases). Germline V gives CDR1 SEHNR, CDR2 FQNEAQ (reference sequence). Trimming left V 2 bases short and J 7 bases short, with 12 bases between. The CDR3 runs to 14 residues. Variable domain in full (rest from reference TRBV7-9 and TRBJ1-5): DTGVSQNPRHKITKRGQNVTFRCDPISEHNRLYWYRQTLGQGPEFLTYFQNEAQLEKSRLLSDRFSAERPKGSFSTLEIQRTEQGDSAMYLCASSLSGGQQPQHFGDGTRLSIL.

V is TRBV5-5 and J is TRBJ2-1; 11 nucleotides agree with TRBD2. The CDR3 is 17 amino acids. Germline CDR1 and CDR2: SGHKS and YYEKEE (reference sequence). V dropped 4 bases and J dropped 1; count of bases not matched to a gene: 7. The CDR3 DNA sequence: TGTGCCAGCAGCACCCGGACTAGCGGGTGGTCCTACAATGAGCAGTTCTTC. Encoded protein: CASSTRTSGWSYNEQFF.

The chain links TRBV6-1 to TRBJ2-5; D is ambiguous. Trimming cost V 5 bases and J 5 bases, with 6 bases left between them. The germline CDR1 and CDR2 sequences are MNHNS and SASEGT. This CDR3 region has 11 residues. The CDR3 here is CASSLEETQYF. DNA for the CDR3: TGTGCCAGCAGTTTAGAGGAGACCCAGTACTTC.

Written as DNA, the CDR3 is TGTGCCTGGAGTCGGCTAGCGGGAGAAGAGACCCAGTACTTC. Translating it yields CAWSRLAGEETQYF. The genes are TRBV30 and TRBJ2-5; 10 nucleotides align to TRBD2. Per the germline V gene, CDR1 is GTSNPN and CDR2 is SVGIG (reference sequence). This CDR3 is 14 amino acids long. With 2 bases clipped from V and 3 bases from J, the junction kept 3 bases outside the gene matches.

This clone was seen once. The chain employs TRBV5-4 and TRBJ2-1; 15 nucleotides agree with TRBD2. CDR3 length equals 19 residues. Germline CDR1 and CDR2: SGHNT and YYREEE (reference sequence). V lost 4 bases and J lost 1; bases outside the gene matches: 9. CDR3 nucleotides: TGTGCCAGCAGCCGGACGGGACTAGCGGGAGGTGGATCCTACAATGAGCAGTTCTTC. The encoded protein is CASSRTGLAGGGSYNEQFF.

This clone was found once. V gene TRBV5-1 combines with J gene TRBJ1-2; D is ambiguous. This CDR3 spans 14 amino acids. Germline V gene lookup returns CDR1 SGHRS and CDR2 YFSETQ. V was pared by 4 bases and J by 2 bases, with 12 bases between. The CDR3, as DNA: TGCGCCAGCAGCGCATCGGGTCTAAACTATGGCTACACCTTC. It codes for CASSASGLNYGYTF. Complete variable domain (other parts from reference TRBV5-1 and TRBJ1-2): KAGVTQTPRYLIKTRGQQVTLSCSPISGHRSVSWYQQTPGQGLQFLFEYFSETQRNKGNFPGRFSGRQFSNSRSEMNVSTLELGDSALYLCASSASGLNYGYTFGSGTRLTVV.

The chain carries TRBV9 and TRBJ2-3, with D unresolved. Germline V gene lookup returns CDR1 SGDLS and CDR2 YYNGEE. V was pared by 2 bases and J by 4 bases, with 2 bases between. CDR3 size: 11 residues. CDR3 sequence reads: CASSVADTQYF. The CDR3 coding sequence is TGTGCCAGCAGCGTCGCAGATACGCAGTATTTT.